This T cell receptor (beta chain) derives from a study of response to subunit inactivated influenza vaccine. This clonotype was seen a few times. This CDR3 region has 15 residues. CDR1 is ENHRY, CDR2 SYGVKD, per germline. The V gene end was trimmed by 5 bases and the J gene end by 0 bases; junction bases not matched to a gene: 3. Using its own MiXCR run on the RT-PCR reads, TCRdb lists one record per CDR3 protein. The top ten hold around 10% of the sample, which has hundreds of thousands of distinct CDR3 sequences, approximately 15% seen once. Sequencing used PBMCs from blood, obtained about 13 days after vaccination. The chain combines TRBV10-3 with TRBJ2-5, with 10 bases matching TRBD2. The source is a man aged 50-59 years who received an inactivated influenza vaccine. The CDR3 region has the DNA TGTGCCATCAGTTGGACTAGCGGAAACCAAGAGACCCAGTACTTC. Translated, it gives CAISWTSGNQETQYF.